Here is one T cell receptor beta chain with its context. No cognate antigen has been identified for it. The sample holds no much larger clone one base away, and base qualities are not on file. Receptor libraries were prepared by the immunoSEQ multiplex PCR assay. The multiplex PCR relied on a mix of 60 forward primers for TCR Vbeta segments and 13 reverse primers for TCR Jbeta segments. Amplification of the CDR3 region of rearranged TCR beta genes was performed with a multiplex PCR assay on genomic DNA. The Illumina HiSeq System was used to sequence the amplified TCR beta libraries as 87-base-pair reads. Processing in the source paper ran as follows. A later analysis counted about 80 million unique TCR beta chains across the 670 or so repertoires, and some 11 million of these chains were shared by at least two donors. To remove PCR and sequencing errors, raw reads were error-corrected and collapsed into unique sequences using a nearest-neighbor algorithm that merged closely related sequences. To assign V, D and J gene segments, CDR3 sequences were aligned to IMGT reference sequences. For a sequence to be retained, at least a six-nucleotide match to both a V gene segment and a J gene segment was required. Rearrangements were called productive when the CDR3 lacked stop codons and stayed in frame with V and J; all others were non-productive. CDR3 was defined by IMGT convention, running from the second conserved V-encoded cysteine to the conserved J-encoded phenylalanine. In an earlier analysis of roughly 580 of the donors, sequences lacking an unambiguous match to a single V gene segment were excluded. An earlier analysis of approximately 590 of the donors called V segments functional above 56.7% productive rearrangements and segregating when the between-donor standard deviation exceeded 5%. A statistical classification framework was developed to diagnose cytomegalovirus status using the catalog of TCR beta chain sequences. V and J gene assignment, in a later analysis, came from comparing TCR nucleotide sequences with IMGT/GENE-DB human TR gene sequences. Using the TCRdist pipeline, a later analysis assigned CDR3 sequences along with most-parsimonious VDJ recombination scenarios. In a later analysis, each TCR beta chain was defined by its CDR3 amino acid sequence together with its V-gene family, and reads lacking a unique V-gene family were excluded. To address suspected cross-contamination and a sequencing artifact, a later analysis removed under 600 highly shared, low-generation-probability nucleotide sequences. For each public chain, a later analysis derived a clonal expansion index from normalized ranks of inferred template counts within each repertoire. In a later analysis, generation probabilities were computed with a VDJ recombination model fitted to out-of-frame rearrangements, and the resulting probabilities were checked against IGoR. In a later analysis, hypergeometric tests were used to score TCR-TCR, TCR-HLA and TCR-CMV co-occurrence, with a repertoire-size bias correction applied to TCR pairs. False discovery rates were estimated in a later analysis by permuting HLA or CMV assignments 20 times. In a later analysis, co-occurring TCRs were grouped using DBSCAN, with TCRdist sequence similarity added in when clustering inside HLA-allele-positive subsets. Repertoires with fewer than 30,000 or more than 120,000 public chains were left out of co-occurrence clustering, as were about five repertoires with anomalous nucleotide sharing. TCRdb's version of the immuneACCESS table is confined to in-frame rearrangements and falls short of the full clone set. An unresolved V gene accounts for under half of the shortfall where checked; the remainder is of unknown origin. The DNA was the basis for D and trimming; V, J and clone size are from that table. This sample comprises around 200,000 clones, around 79% of them detected only once. Around 4.3% of the sample is taken by the ten largest.

The cohort comprised under 700 healthy bone marrow donors. At the time of sampling, all cohort members were nominally healthy, though unrecorded immune exposures were likely present. The donor was CMV seropositive and was included in the group of 250 to 300 seropositive cohort members. Every donor gave a peripheral blood sample, and the peripheral blood mononuclear cells from that sample were used for TCR beta sequencing. Genomic DNA extraction from the blood cell samples was performed with the Qiagen DNeasy Blood Extraction Kit. This sample stems from a study of cytomegalovirus exposure and HLA in healthy donors listed by TCRdb under 2017. Concerning the study at large: According to an earlier analysis of 587 of the donors, 200 million or so T cells yielded 90 million to 140 million unique TCR beta sequences and 276 Gb of sequence data. In addition to the first cohort of 666 subjects, a separate validation cohort of under 150 different subjects was used. An earlier analysis of 587 of the donors used high-throughput TCR beta sequencing to judge whether each TCR beta V gene segment behaved as functional or pseudogenic. The later analysis used no new phenotypic data to find candidate immune exposures, relying instead on TCR beta sequences and their occurrence across donors. Among the approximately 400 genotyped donors, around 81% belonged to the genetic ancestry cluster associated with self-reported Caucasian donors. To predict cytomegalovirus infection status, the study brought together high-throughput TCR immunosequencing, statistical association of individual TCRs with disease status, and machine learning. Across approximately 420 genotyped donors of the cohort, an average of about 240,000 unique TCR beta nucleotide sequences per donor were sequenced, and 15% to 20% of those sequences were non-productive. Donor age, sex, ethnicity and CMV serostatus were compiled alongside the repertoire data. Using immunosequencing, the study profiled T cell repertoires from around 670 subjects and related those repertoires to cytomegalovirus serostatus. Because of strong linkage in the cohort, five DR-DQ haplotypes were treated as single units for association and clustering. A later analysis re-examined previously published TCR beta repertoires from just over 650 donors and added high-resolution HLA genotyping to investigate patterns of TCR occurrence. Genome-wide SNP genotypes for about 65% of the roughly 670 donors were used in a later genetic analysis, which treated that subset as a discovery cohort. The study was designed to test whether signatures of past pathogen exposure could be identified by cataloging public T cell receptors. The number of donors typed differed by locus, with about 629-630 for A, B, C, DRB1 and DQB1, around 500 for DQA1, 600 to 610 for DPA1, and under 490 for DPB1. Every discovery cohort repertoire had been produced on one sequencing platform. HLA typing included class I and class II loci at four-digit resolution. Approximately 310 gigabases of sequencing data and around 90 million unique TCR sequences made up an early release that covered approximately 650 HLA-typed donors. Overall results and qualifications from the work: The presence/absence analyses assumed that sequencing depth was roughly uniform across donors, and that assumption may not be true. Most TCR sequences were observed very rarely across donors, whereas some public TCRs were present in many individuals. Three of the identified cytomegalovirus-associated TCR beta chains were confirmed in vitro to be specific for cytomegalovirus antigens. According to a later analysis, most CMV-associated TCR beta chains appeared to be HLA-restricted, and the HLA associations seemed to be driven largely by CMV exposure. This cohort had only TCR beta chains sequenced, and the lack of alpha or paired-chain data limited which features could be detected. In a later genetic analysis, fewer N-insertions in productive TCRs were reported among donors in an Asian-associated ancestry cluster than the approximately 710-donor mean. According to a later analysis, TCR association rates differed among HLA loci, with DRB1 alleles showing the most associated TCRs and HLA-C alleles showing the fewest. Because HLA typing was missing for some donors at each locus, association tests included only the typed subset. The classifier was reported to diagnose cytomegalovirus status with high specificity and sensitivity in both the original and validation cohorts. According to the authors, the approach could potentially be generalized to other disease states and immunological phenotypes. A later genetic analysis associated a missense DCLRE1C variant with V-gene and J-gene trimming of TCR beta chains, and an independent cohort replicated the association. A further reported finding was that TCR beta sequences accurately predicted the HLA-A and HLA-B alleles for most subjects in the first cohort. A later analysis reported that several top co-occurrence clusters appeared linked to parvovirus B19, influenza, CMV and Epstein-Barr virus. Correlated functional status among segregating V segments might reflect linkage disequilibrium, but an unknown experimental factor could not be ruled out. A later analysis associated about 17,000 TCR beta sequences with specific HLA alleles at a false discovery rate of 0.05. A total of about 150 TCR beta chains were listed by the study as associated with cytomegalovirus. The 87-base-pair reads could not distinguish some IMGT-functional V segments, including TRBV6-2 and TRBV6-3, so those segments were excluded. Because counts were too low, some 17 rarely observed V segments, including chromosome 9 orphons, were left out of the earlier analysis of a few hundred of the donors. In an earlier analysis of approximately 590 of the donors, most TCR beta V segments were observed in productive rearrangements about 90% or about 30% of the time, broadly matching IMGT annotations. Strong co-occurrence of HLA alleles, especially DR and DQ, made assigning TCR associations to individual alleles difficult. For the cohort, immune exposure information was limited to CMV serostatus. A group of highly shared sequence variants was considered likely to be a technical artifact of the sequencing pipeline. In a later analysis, HLA-associated TCR beta chains showed more clonal expansion and lower generation probabilities than non-associated chains that were equally common.

The germline V gene specifies SGHVS as CDR1 and FQNEAQ as CDR2. The CDR3 covers 17 residues, taking in both the cysteine and the phenylalanine. The only DNA kept is the CDR3, 51 bases in frame from the first base. Germline trimming amounts to 10 bases on V and 8 bases on J, with 22 as the count of junction bases outside the gene matches. The sequenced sample consisted of PBMCs. This receptor was identified in a woman aged 25 to 39 in good health and CMV-seropositive. Recombination linked TRBV7-8 to TRBJ2-2; TRBD2 agrees with 7 junctional bases. The DNA reads as follows: TGTGCCATCACCGCTGTCCAGTGGGGAGGGCAAGTGGGGGAGCTGTTTTTT. Its protein reads: CAITAVQWGGQVGELFF.